The present entry profiles one T cell receptor beta chain with its context. This sample's time point: after dendritic cell vaccination, including at tumor progression/relapse. Fresh-frozen tumor tissue and more than two years of survival data were available for all. The data belong to a study of glioma-infiltrating T cells after dendritic cell vaccination. CDR1 and CDR2 from the germline V gene are SGHNT and YENEEA. J lost 2 bases, V lost 5 bases, and 4 bases had no gene match. The CDR3 has 14 amino acids. Here immunoSEQ multiplex PCR was the method, and the copy in TCRdb shows in-frame clones only, minus some. The sample comprises around 60,000 clones, about 89% of which are singletons, and approximately 10% rests with the top ten.

The input for sequencing was blood, taken after dendritic cell vaccination. This clonotype was sampled from a human donor with glioblastoma. The rearrangement uses TRBV11-3 and TRBJ2-3, with TRBD2 identical over 7 bases. The DNA of the CDR3 is TGTGCCAGCAGCCCTGGGGGGGTCACAGATACGCAGTATTTT. Protein product: CASSPGGVTDTQYF.